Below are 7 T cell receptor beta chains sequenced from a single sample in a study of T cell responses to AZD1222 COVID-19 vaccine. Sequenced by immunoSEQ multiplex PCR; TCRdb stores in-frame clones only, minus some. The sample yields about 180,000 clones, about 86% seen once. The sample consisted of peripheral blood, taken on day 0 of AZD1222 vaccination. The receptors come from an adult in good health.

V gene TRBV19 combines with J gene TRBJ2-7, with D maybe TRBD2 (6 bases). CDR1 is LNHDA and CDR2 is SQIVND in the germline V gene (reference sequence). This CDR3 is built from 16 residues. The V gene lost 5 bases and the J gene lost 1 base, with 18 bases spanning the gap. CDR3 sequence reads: CASSPGVGGFSYEQYF. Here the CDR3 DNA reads TGTGCCAGTAGTCCTGGGGTTGGGGGGTTTTCCTACGAGCAGTACTTC.

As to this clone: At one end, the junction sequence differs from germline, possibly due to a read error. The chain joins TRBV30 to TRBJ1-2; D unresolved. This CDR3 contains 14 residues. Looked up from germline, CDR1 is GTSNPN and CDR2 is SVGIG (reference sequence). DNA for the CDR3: TGTGCCTGGAGTGACAGAACTATACTCTATAGCTACACCTTC. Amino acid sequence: CAWSDRTILYSYTF.

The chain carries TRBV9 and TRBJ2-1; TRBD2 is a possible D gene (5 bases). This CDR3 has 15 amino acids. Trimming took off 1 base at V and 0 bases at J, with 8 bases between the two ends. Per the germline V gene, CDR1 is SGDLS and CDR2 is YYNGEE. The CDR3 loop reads CASSVTSGSYNEQFF. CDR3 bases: TGTGCCAGCAGCGTAACCAGCGGCTCCTACAATGAGCAGTTCTTC.

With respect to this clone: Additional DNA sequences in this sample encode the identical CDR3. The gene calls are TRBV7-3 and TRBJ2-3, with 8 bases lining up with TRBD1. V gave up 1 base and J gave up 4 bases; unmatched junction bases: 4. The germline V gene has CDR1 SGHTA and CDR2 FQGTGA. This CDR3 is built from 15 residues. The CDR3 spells CASSLRGTGSDTQYF. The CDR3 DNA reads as TGTGCCAGCAGCTTAAGGGGGACAGGCTCAGATACGCAGTATTTT.

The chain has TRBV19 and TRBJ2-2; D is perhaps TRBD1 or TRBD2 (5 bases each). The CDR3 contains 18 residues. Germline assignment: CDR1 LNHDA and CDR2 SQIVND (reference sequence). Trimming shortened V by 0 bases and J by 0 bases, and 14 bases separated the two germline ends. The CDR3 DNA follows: TGTGCCAGTAGTATAGATCGTTGGGGACGGCCGAACACCGGGGAGCTGTTTTTT. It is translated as CASSIDRWGRPNTGELFF. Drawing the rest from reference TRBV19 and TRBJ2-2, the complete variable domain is DGGITQSPKYLFRKEGQNVTLSCEQNLNHDAMYWYRQDPGQGLRLIYYSQIVNDFQKGDIAEGYSVSREKKESFPLTVTSAQKNPTAFYLCASSIDRWGRPNTGELFFGEGSRLTVL.

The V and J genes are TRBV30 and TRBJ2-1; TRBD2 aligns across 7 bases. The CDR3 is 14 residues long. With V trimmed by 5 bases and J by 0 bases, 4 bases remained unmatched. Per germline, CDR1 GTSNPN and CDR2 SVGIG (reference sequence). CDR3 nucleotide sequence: TGTGCCTGGTCCCTAGCGGACTCCTACAATGAGCAGTTCTTC. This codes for CAWSLADSYNEQFF.

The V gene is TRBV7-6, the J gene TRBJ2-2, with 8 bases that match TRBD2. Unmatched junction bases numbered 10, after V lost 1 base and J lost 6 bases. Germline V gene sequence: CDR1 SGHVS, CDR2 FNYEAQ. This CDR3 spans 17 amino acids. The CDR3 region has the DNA TGTGCCAGCAGCTTAGTGGCGGGACTAGTTGTCTCCGGGGAGCTGTTTTTT. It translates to CASSLVAGLVVSGELFF.